The 16 T cell receptor beta chains in this list originate from one sample, sequenced in a study of long-term antiretroviral therapy in people with HIV. Assay version v3.0 of immunoSEQ was used, and it was run at survey level. Repertoires were generated with immunoSEQ multiplex PCR, while TCRdb's copy carries only in-frame clones and drops some. The table records 34,000 or so clones, around 83% of them present only once. The sample here was unsorted PBMCs, taken about 2.7 years before starting antiretroviral therapy. Every receptor here comes from a woman in her 30s with HIV.

The chain joins TRBV5-6 to TRBJ2-1; 7 nucleotides agree with TRBD1. V was clipped by 2 bases and J by 5 bases; unmatched bases: 7. CDR1 is SGHDT and CDR2 is YYEEEE in the germline V gene. There are 15 residues in the CDR3. The CDR3 DNA sequence: TGTGCCAGCAGCTTTATATCGACAGGGAACAATGAGCAGTTCTTC. As protein: CASSFISTGNNEQFF.

This chain uses TRBV9 with TRBJ2-2; unclear D gene. The CDR3 contains 15 residues. The germline V gene encodes CDR1 SGDLS and CDR2 YYNGEE. V lost 0 bases to trimming and J lost 3 bases, with 9 bases between them. The CDR3 DNA is TGTGCCAGCAGCGTAGGGCGTTTGGACACCGGGGAGCTGTTTTTT. Translated, it gives CASSVGRLDTGELFF. Full variable domain (missing parts from reference TRBV9 and TRBJ2-2): DSGVTQTPKHLITATGQRVTLRCSPRSGDLSVYWYQQSLDQGLQFLIQYYNGEERAKGNILERFSAQQFPDLHSELNLSSLELGDSALYFCASSVGRLDTGELFFGEGSRLTVL.

This clone showed up just a few times. CDR3 DNA: TGTGCCAGCAGTTACTCTTCTCGATATCAGCCCCAGCATTTT. Translated: CASSYSSRYQPQHF. This sequence joins TRBV6-5 and TRBJ1-5; D is undetermined. This CDR3 has 14 residues. Germline values: CDR1 MNHEY, CDR2 SVGAGI. Deletions cut 0 bases from V and 5 bases from J, with 8 bases between.

This clone has just a few counts. The V and J genes are TRBV5-1 and TRBJ1-1; unclear D gene. V was trimmed by 1 base and J by 1 base, leaving 5 bases between them. CDR1 is SGHRS and CDR2 is YFSETQ in the germline V gene. The CDR3 has 13 residues. The CDR3 loop reads CASSLRGNTEAFF. CDR3 nucleotide sequence: TGCGCCAGCAGCTTGCGGGGGAACACTGAAGCTTTCTTT. Variable domain in full (rest from reference TRBV5-1 and TRBJ1-1): KAGVTQTPRYLIKTRGQQVTLSCSPISGHRSVSWYQQTPGQGLQFLFEYFSETQRNKGNFPGRFSGRQFSNSRSEMNVSTLELGDSALYLCASSLRGNTEAFFGQGTRLTVV.

The rearrangement uses TRBV7-6 and TRBJ2-3; TRBD1 aligns across 9 bases. The CDR3 extends over 18 amino acids. Germline loops: CDR1 SGHVS, CDR2 FNYEAQ. Trimming at V came to 5 bases and at J to 2 bases, leaving 14 bases not matched to a gene. CDR3 protein: CASSQLPGQGAFTDTQYF. CDR3 sequence (DNA): TGTGCCAGCAGCCAACTTCCGGGACAGGGTGCGTTCACAGATACGCAGTATTTT.

The chain employs TRBV5-4 and TRBJ2-1; D is perhaps TRBD1 (6 bases). V lost 0 bases and J 6 bases, leaving 10 bases between the germline ends. CDR1 is SGHNT and CDR2 is YYREEE in the germline V gene (reference sequence). The CDR3 has 14 residues. The CDR3 region has the DNA TGTGCCAGCAGCTTGGACGCAGGGGCCAATGAGCAGTTCTTC. This sequence encodes CASSLDAGANEQFF.

V usage is TRBV18 and J usage is TRBJ1-1; 8 bases fit TRBD1. With V trimmed by 5 bases and J by 0 bases, 11 bases remained unmatched. CDR1 and CDR2 (germline): KGHSH, LQKENI. CDR3 size: 17 residues. The CDR3 loop is CASSSTPGQVLNTEAFF. CDR3 nucleotides: TGTGCCAGCTCATCTACTCCGGGACAGGTCTTGAACACTGAAGCTTTCTTT.

The chain combines TRBV30 with TRBJ2-7; D is unclear. Germline V CDR1 and CDR2: GTSNPN, SVGIG (reference sequence). Trimming pared 1 base from V and 7 bases from J, leaving 20 bases between. This CDR3 spans 15 amino acids. The CDR3 loop reads CAWSGEETLLGEQYF. The CDR3 nucleotides are TGTGCCTGGAGTGGCGAGGAAACTCTTCTGGGAGAGCAGTACTTC.

V gene TRBV11-2 combines with J gene TRBJ1-6; no definite D call. The CDR3 runs 19 residues. Germline assignment: CDR1 SGHAT and CDR2 FQNNGV. The V end lost 0 bases, the J end lost 8 bases, and 23 bases lay between the germline ends. The DNA of the CDR3 is TGTGCCAGCAGCTTAGAAGGGTTCAGGACCCCAAACGGGCATTCACCCCTCCACTTT. Its translation: CASSLEGFRTPNGHSPLHF.

Points on this clone: One end of the junction fails to match germline, which may point to a read error. This chain joins TRBV2 and TRBJ2-7; D gene ambiguous. The CDR3 length is 14 residues. CDR1 and CDR2 from the germline V gene are SNHLY and FYNNEI. This CDR3 is CASRSDEKGPRWDF. In nucleotides, the CDR3 is TGTGCCAGCAGATCGGATGAAAAGGGCCCTAGGTGGGACTTC.

The chain links TRBV4-1 to TRBJ2-7; TRBD1 agrees at 7 bases. Germline V lookup: CDR1 MGHRA, CDR2 YSYEKL. The junction had 14 bases not matched to a gene; V was cut back by 3 bases and J by 3 bases. This CDR3 comprises 17 residues. The CDR3 DNA follows: TGCGCCAGCAGCCAGTATAGGGACAGAGCTCAAATCTACGAGCAGTACGTC. This codes for CASSQYRDRAQIYEQYV.

The V call is TRBV4-2, the J call TRBJ1-5, with 7 positions matching TRBD1. V was pared by 0 bases and J by 6 bases, with 5 bases of the junction left unmatched. CDR3 length: 15 residues. CDR1 is LGHNA, CDR2 YNFKEQ, per germline. The CDR3 region is CASSQDRRGLQPQHF. DNA for the CDR3: TGTGCCAGCAGCCAAGATAGGAGGGGGCTTCAGCCCCAGCATTTT.

The chain employs TRBV2 and TRBJ2-4, with D unresolved. Germline V lookup: CDR1 SNHLY, CDR2 FYNNEI. The CDR3 length is 10 residues. V dropped 4 bases and J dropped 9 bases, with 4 bases sitting between them. In DNA form, the CDR3 reads TGTGCCAGCAGTGGGAGCATTCAGTACTTC. Translation: CASSGSIQYF. Full variable domain (outside the CDR3, taken from reference TRBV2 and TRBJ2-4): EPEVTQTPSHQVTQMGQEVILRCVPISNHLYFYWYRQILGQKVEFLVSFYNNEISEKSEIFDDQFSVERPDGSNFTLKIRSTKLEDSAMYFCASSGSIQYFGAGTRLSVL.

The rearrangement joins TRBV4-1 to TRBJ1-1; no reliable D call. CDR1 MGHRA and CDR2 YSYEKL come from the germline V gene. The CDR3 consists of 13 residues. V was shortened by 1 base and J by 5 bases, with 8 bases between the two germline ends. CDR3 sequence (DNA): TGCGCCAGCAGCCAAGTGTTCAGAACTGAAGCTTTCTTT. Translation gives CASSQVFRTEAFF.

The V call is TRBV12-5, the J call TRBJ2-1; maybe TRBD1 (6 bases). The V gene lost 4 bases and the J gene lost 6 bases, with 7 bases spanning the gap. The CDR3 contains 12 residues. The germline V gene encodes CDR1 LGHNT and CDR2 FRNRAP. The CDR3 is CASGSGANEQFF. Here the CDR3 DNA reads TGTGCTAGTGGTTCAGGGGCCAATGAGCAGTTCTTC.

The chain employs TRBV5-1 and TRBJ2-1; D gene ambiguous. This CDR3 comprises 13 residues. V dropped 0 bases and J dropped 6 bases, with 7 bases sitting between them. Germline V lookup: CDR1 SGHRS, CDR2 YFSETQ. The CDR3 DNA sequence: TGCGCCAGCAGCTTGGAACCTTCCAATGAGCAGTTCTTC. It specifies CASSLEPSNEQFF.